Listed below are T cell receptor beta chains from one sample, sequenced in a study of cytomegalovirus exposure and HLA in healthy donors. Repertoires were generated with immunoSEQ multiplex PCR, while TCRdb's copy carries only in-frame clones and drops some. This table has some 150,000 clones, roughly 78% appearing once. What was sequenced was PBMCs. All receptors come from a man aged 50-59 years in good health and CMV-seropositive. CDR3s include the opening cysteine and the closing phenylalanine or tryptophan. D genes are given only for firm matches. Rows give clone size only sometimes, using once, few, many, or a class for an expanded clone.

TGTGCCAGCCAGACAGGGATCACTGAAGCTTTCTTT	CASQTGITEAFF	TRBV27	.	12	TRBJ1-1	TRBD1
TGTGCCAGCAGCGTAGGGGGGACTAGCGGGATCTACAATGAGCAGTTCTTC	CASSVGGTSGIYNEQFF	TRBV9	.	17	TRBJ2-1	TRBD2
TGTGCCAGCAGTCCCCAGGTAAACAATGAGCAGTTCTTC	CASSPQVNNEQFF	TRBV2	once	13	TRBJ2-1	.
TGCGCCAGCAGGTCGGGGAAAGAGACCCAGTACTTC	CASRSGKETQYF	TRBV10-1	.	12	TRBJ2-5	.
TGTGCCAGCAGCGTGACTAGCGGGGTTAACACCGGGGAGCTGTTTTTT	CASSVTSGVNTGELFF	TRBV9	.	16	TRBJ2-2	TRBD2
TGTGCCAGCAGTGCCCCCGGTCGGGACAGCCACAATGAGCAGTTCTTC	CASSAPGRDSHNEQFF	TRBV6-1	.	16	TRBJ2-1	TRBD1
TGTGCCAGTAGTTCCCTCAGGGTCCACGAGCAGTACTTC	CASSSLRVHEQYF	TRBV19	.	13	TRBJ2-7	.
TGTGCCAGTAGTATAATGCGAGAAGAGACCCAGTACTTC	CASSIMREETQYF	TRBV19	.	13	TRBJ2-5	.
TGCGCCAGCAGCCTATACAGGGGGACCGGGGAGCTGTTTTTT	CASSLYRGTGELFF	TRBV4-1	.	14	TRBJ2-2	TRBD1
TGTGCCAGCAGTTCCCCGACACGGAACACTGAAGCTTTCTTT	CASSSPTRNTEAFF	TRBV27	.	14	TRBJ1-1	.
TGCAGCGTTGAGCGGGTTAGCGGGACTTACGAGCAGTACTTC	CSVERVSGTYEQYF	TRBV29-1	.	14	TRBJ2-7	TRBD2
TGTGCCAGTAGTATTCGACTAGCGGGAGGTAGAACAGATACGCAGTATTTT	CASSIRLAGGRTDTQYF	TRBV19	.	17	TRBJ2-3	TRBD2
TGTGCCAGTAGTATATTTGTGACTAGCGGGATTTTCAATGAGCAGTTCTTC	CASSIFVTSGIFNEQFF	TRBV19	.	17	TRBJ2-1	TRBD2
TGTGCCAGCAGTGAGGGATCAGGGAATCAGCCCCAGCATTTT	CASSEGSGNQPQHF	TRBV2	.	14	TRBJ1-5	.
TGTGCCAGCAGCTCCGGACAGGGTGGCTACACCTTC	CASSSGQGGYTF	TRBV7-9	.	12	TRBJ1-2	TRBD1
TGTGCCAGCAGCTTCGACAGGGTCTATGGCTACACCTTC	CASSFDRVYGYTF	TRBV7-2	.	13	TRBJ1-2	TRBD1
TGTGCCAGCAGCGCCCGAGCCCCGGGACAGGGTGGCGAGACCCAGTACTTC	CASSARAPGQGGETQYF	TRBV7-3	.	17	TRBJ2-5	TRBD1
TGTGCCAGCAGCTTCCGGGGGAGCACAGATACGCAGTATTTT	CASSFRGSTDTQYF	TRBV7-9	.	14	TRBJ2-3	.
TGTGCCAGCAGCCATACGGGAGGGCCGTACGAGCAGTACTTC	CASSHTGGPYEQYF	TRBV7-9	.	14	TRBJ2-7	TRBD2
TGTGCCAGCAGTGGACTAGCGGGAACGCGAGATACGCAGTATTTT	CASSGLAGTRDTQYF	TRBV2	.	15	TRBJ2-3	TRBD2
TGTGCCAGCAGCGTAGGGGGACAGGGGGTAACCTACGAGCAGTACTTC	CASSVGGQGVTYEQYF	TRBV9	.	16	TRBJ2-7	TRBD1
TGTGCCAGCAGCCCGGGGACTAGCGGGAGCTACGAGCAGTACTTC	CASSPGTSGSYEQYF	TRBV27	.	15	TRBJ2-7	TRBD2
TGTGCCAGCAGCTTAGAGGGGGGGCCCGGCGAGCAGTACTTC	CASSLEGGPGEQYF	TRBV7-6	once	14	TRBJ2-7	.
TGTGCCAGCAGCTCACAGCAGAGCTCCTACGAGCAGTACTTC	CASSSQQSSYEQYF	TRBV5-4	few	14	TRBJ2-7	.
TGTGCCAGCAGCACCAACTCGGGACAGAACACTGAAGCTTTCTTT	CASSTNSGQNTEAFF	TRBV21-1	.	15	TRBJ1-1	.
TGTGCCGGGTCGGGACAGCCCAACACTGAAGCTTTCTTT	CAGSGQPNTEAFF	TRBV2	.	13	TRBJ1-1	TRBD1
TGTGCCAGCAGTGAATTCGGGACAGGGAGTTGGAAGCAGTACTTC	CASSEFGTGSWKQYF	TRBV2	.	15	TRBJ2-7	TRBD1
TGTGCCAGCACTAAACAGGGTCGGGAGACCCAGTACTTC	CASTKQGRETQYF	TRBV2	.	13	TRBJ2-5	.
TGTGCCAACAGTACAGCGGGAGGGCTCTACGAGCAGTACTTC	CANSTAGGLYEQYF	TRBV28	.	14	TRBJ2-7	TRBD2
TGTGCCAGGGCGGGATTGGGAGATGAGACAGATACGCAGTATTTT	CARAGLGDETDTQYF	TRBV7-9	.	15	TRBJ2-3	.